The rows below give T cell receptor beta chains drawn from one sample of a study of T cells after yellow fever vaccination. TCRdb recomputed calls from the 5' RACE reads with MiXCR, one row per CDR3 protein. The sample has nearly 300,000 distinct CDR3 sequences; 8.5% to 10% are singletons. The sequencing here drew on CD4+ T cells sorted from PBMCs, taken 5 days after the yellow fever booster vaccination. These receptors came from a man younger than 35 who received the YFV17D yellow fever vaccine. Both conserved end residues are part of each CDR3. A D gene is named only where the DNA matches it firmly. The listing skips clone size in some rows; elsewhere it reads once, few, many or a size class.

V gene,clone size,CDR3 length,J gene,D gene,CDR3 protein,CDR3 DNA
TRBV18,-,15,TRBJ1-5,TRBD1,CASSVGQVSNQPQHF,TGTGCCAGCTCTGTGGGACAGGTTAGCAATCAGCCCCAGCATTTT
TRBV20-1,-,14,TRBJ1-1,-,CSAREPQGTTEAFF,TGCAGTGCTCGGGAACCTCAGGGGACCACTGAAGCTTTCTTT
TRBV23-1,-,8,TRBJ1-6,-,CASPPLHF,TGCGCCAGCCCCCCCCTCCACTTT
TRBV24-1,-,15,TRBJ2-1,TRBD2,CATSDPGTSGDEQFF,TGTGCCACCAGTGACCCCGGGACTAGCGGCGATGAGCAGTTCTTC
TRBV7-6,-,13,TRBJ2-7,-,CASSSYRVNEQYF,TGTGCCAGCAGCTCCTACCGCGTGAACGAGCAGTACTTC
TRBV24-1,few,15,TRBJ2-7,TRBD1,CATSDSRQGSDEQYF,TGTGCCACCAGTGATTCGAGACAGGGAAGCGACGAGCAGTACTTC
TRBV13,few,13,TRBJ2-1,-,CASSLLGGHEQFF,TGTGCCAGCAGCTTATTAGGGGGGCATGAGCAGTTCTTC
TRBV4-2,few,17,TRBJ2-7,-,CASSQPGGVDTDYEQYF,TGTGCCAGCAGCCAACCGGGTGGGGTGGACACCGACTACGAGCAGTACTTC
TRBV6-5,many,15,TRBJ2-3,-,CASSYQHDGTDTQYF,TGTGCCAGCAGTTATCAACATGATGGCACAGATACGCAGTATTTT
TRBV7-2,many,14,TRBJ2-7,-,CASSWDRDSYEQYF,TGTGCCAGCAGCTGGGACCGCGACTCCTACGAGCAGTACTTC
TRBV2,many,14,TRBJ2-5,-,CASSGVSGGETQYF,TGTGCCAGCAGTGGGGTTAGCGGAGGAGAGACCCAGTACTTC
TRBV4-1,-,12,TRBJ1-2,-,CASSQDLGGYTF,TGCGCCAGCAGCCAAGATTTGGGTGGCTACACCTTC
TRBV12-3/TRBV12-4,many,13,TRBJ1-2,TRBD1,CASSPGTGFGYTF,TGTGCCAGCAGCCCCGGGACAGGGTTCGGCTACACCTTC
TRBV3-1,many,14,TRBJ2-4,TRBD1,CASSLGQALNIQYF,TGTGCCAGCAGCTTGGGACAGGCTCTAAACATTCAGTACTTC
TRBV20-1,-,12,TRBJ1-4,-,CSARSTMGELFF,TGCAGTGCTAGATCCACCATGGGAGAACTGTTTTTT
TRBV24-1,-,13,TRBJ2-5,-,CATSGSIGETQYF,TGTGCCACCAGTGGTTCCATTGGAGAGACCCAGTACTTC
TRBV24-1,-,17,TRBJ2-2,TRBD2,CATSDYGSGENTGELFF,TGTGCCACCAGTGATTATGGAAGCGGGGAGAACACCGGGGAGCTGTTTTTT
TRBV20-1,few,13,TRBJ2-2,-,CSAPTPNTGELFF,TGCAGTGCACCGACACCGAACACCGGGGAGCTGTTTTTT
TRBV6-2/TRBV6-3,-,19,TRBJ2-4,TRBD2,CASSTLAGGRYAAKNIQYF,TGTGCCAGCAGTACACTAGCGGGGGGGCGCTATGCTGCCAAAAACATTCAGTACTTC
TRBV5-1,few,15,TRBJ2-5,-,CASSLETPGRETQYF,TGCGCCAGCAGCTTGGAAACGCCAGGGCGAGAGACCCAGTACTTC
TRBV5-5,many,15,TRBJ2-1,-,CASSLEGRTYNEQFF,TGTGCCAGCAGCTTGGAAGGGAGGACCTACAATGAGCAGTTCTTC
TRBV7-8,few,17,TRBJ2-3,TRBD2,CASSSRLAGAPPDTQYF,TGTGCCAGCAGCTCGCGACTAGCGGGGGCCCCTCCGGATACGCAGTATTTT
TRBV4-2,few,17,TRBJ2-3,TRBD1,CASSHGDRGSSTDTQYF,TGTGCCAGCAGCCACGGCGACAGGGGCTCTAGCACAGATACGCAGTATTTT
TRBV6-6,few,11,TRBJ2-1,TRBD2,CASSYSAGEFF,TGTGCCAGCAGTTACTCCGCGGGGGAGTTCTTC
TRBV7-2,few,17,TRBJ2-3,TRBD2,CASGGLAGGPSTDTQYF,TGTGCCAGCGGGGGACTAGCGGGGGGTCCTAGCACAGATACGCAGTATTTT
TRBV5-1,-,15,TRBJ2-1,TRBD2,CASSLESLAGEEQFF,TGCGCCAGCAGCTTGGAGTCGCTAGCGGGGGAGGAGCAGTTCTTC
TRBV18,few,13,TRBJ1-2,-,CASSQMSWDGYTF,TGTGCCAGCTCACAAATGAGTTGGGATGGCTACACCTTC
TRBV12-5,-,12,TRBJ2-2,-,CASGSGKGELFF,TGTGCTAGTGGTTCAGGGAAGGGGGAGCTGTTTTTT
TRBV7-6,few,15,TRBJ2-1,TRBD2,CASSLVNSGGSEQFF,TGTGCCAGCAGCTTAGTAAATAGCGGGGGCAGTGAGCAGTTCTTC
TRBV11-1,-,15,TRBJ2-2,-,CATAPNTRNTGELFF,TGTGCCACCGCACCAAACACCCGGAACACCGGGGAGCTGTTTTTT
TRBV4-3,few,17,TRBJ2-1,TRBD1,CASSQARTGKSVYEQFF,TGCGCCAGCAGCCAAGCGCGGACAGGCAAAAGTGTATATGAGCAGTTCTTC
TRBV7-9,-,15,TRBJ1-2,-,CASSSSWTSMTGYTF,TGTGCCAGCAGCTCATCTTGGACGAGCATGACTGGCTACACCTTC
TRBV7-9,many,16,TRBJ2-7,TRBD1,CASSLAQDRGEDEQYF,TGTGCCAGCAGCTTAGCCCAGGACAGGGGGGAGGACGAGCAGTACTTC
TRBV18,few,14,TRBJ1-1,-,CASSGGQLNTEAFF,TGTGCCAGCTCAGGCGGACAGTTGAACACTGAAGCTTTCTTT
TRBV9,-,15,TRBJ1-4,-,CASSVGPGADEKLFF,TGTGCCAGCAGCGTAGGACCCGGGGCGGATGAAAAACTGTTTTTT
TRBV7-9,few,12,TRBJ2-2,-,CARGLNTGELFF,TGTGCCAGGGGACTGAACACCGGGGAGCTGTTTTTT
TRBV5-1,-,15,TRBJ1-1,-,CASSLDERGLSEAFF,TGCGCCAGCAGCTTGGATGAGCGAGGACTCTCTGAAGCTTTCTTT
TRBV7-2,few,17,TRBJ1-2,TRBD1,CASSLEPTHRGVYGYTF,TGTGCCAGCAGCTTAGAACCCACCCACAGGGGGGTCTATGGCTACACCTTC
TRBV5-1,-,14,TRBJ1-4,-,CASSLAGVNEKLFF,TGCGCCAGCAGCTTGGCAGGGGTTAATGAAAAACTGTTTTTT
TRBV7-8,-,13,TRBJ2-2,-,CASKDGYTGELFF,TGTGCCAGCAAGGACGGCTACACCGGGGAGCTGTTTTTT
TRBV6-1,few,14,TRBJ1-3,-,CASRDRRSGNTIYF,TGTGCCAGCCGCGACAGGCGGTCTGGAAACACCATATATTTT